The 14 T cell receptor beta chains below all came from one sample that was sequenced in a study of T cell repertoires in cytomegalovirus infection. A single record per CDR3 protein comes from TCRdb applying MiXCR to the reads. This table holds 200,000 to 300,000 distinct CDR3 sequences, roughly 10% found once. Sequencing input: PBMCs. Receptor source: a human donor in good health (CMV status not recorded). Some clones in this sample may be carry-over from other donors' samples.

V and J are TRBV29-1 and TRBJ2-3; 11 nucleotides match TRBD2. The V and J ends lost 4 bases and 1 base, in that order; junction bases with no gene match: 1. CDR1 SQVTM and CDR2 ANQGSEA come from the germline V gene. The CDR3 totals 14 residues. CDR3: CSVVAGGGTDTQYF. CDR3 bases: TGCAGCGTTGTAGCGGGAGGGGGCACAGATACGCAGTATTTT.

This clonotype showed up just a few times. The chain uses TRBV29-1 and TRBJ2-7, with D perhaps being TRBD1 or TRBD2 (5 bases each). Per the germline V gene, CDR1 is SQVTM and CDR2 is ANQGSEA. V lost 2 bases and J lost 6, with 11 bases in between. The CDR3 loop spans 12 amino acids. The CDR3 here is CSVEKAGTEQYF. The CDR3 DNA reads as TGCAGCGTTGAAAAGGCAGGGACCGAGCAGTACTTC.

This clonotype was counted ten times or more. The rearrangement joins TRBV5-1 to TRBJ2-6; 12 bases agree with TRBD1. V was pared by 3 bases and J by 1 base, with 2 bases of the junction left unmatched. The CDR3 length is 17 residues. CDR1 and CDR2 (germline): SGHRS, YFSETQ. The CDR3 nucleotides are TGCGCCAGCAGCTGGGGACAGGGGGCTTCTGGGGCCAACGTCCTGACTTTC. Translation gives CASSWGQGASGANVLTF.

This clonotype turned up a few times. V usage is TRBV4-3 and J usage is TRBJ1-1, with D tentatively TRBD1 (6 bases). V was pared by 3 bases and J by 1 base, with 12 bases between. Germline loops: CDR1 LGHNA, CDR2 YSLEER. The CDR3 covers 15 residues. For the CDR3, the DNA is TGCGCCAGCAGCCATAACAGGGTCGGGAACACTGAAGCTTTCTTT. Translation gives CASSHNRVGNTEAFF.

This clonotype was observed many times. This chain links TRBV7-2 with TRBJ1-1; maybe TRBD1 (5 bases). V was trimmed by 8 bases and J by 2 bases, leaving 15 bases between them. This CDR3 has 14 amino acids. The germline CDR1 and CDR2 sequences are SGHTA and FQGNSA. CDR3 nucleotide sequence: TGTGCCAGCTGCTGTCAGGGTATCAACACTGAAGCTTTCTTT. Translated, it gives CASCCQGINTEAFF.

At least ten counts were recorded for this clonotype. The genes are TRBV9 and TRBJ1-6; maybe TRBD1 (5 bases). The CDR3 length is 15 residues. Germline CDR1 SGDLS, CDR2 YYNGEE. Trimming took 0 bases from V and 7 from J, leaving 11 bases between them. The CDR3 bases are TGTGCCAGCAGCGTAGCCGGGACGCTGAATTCACCCCTCCACTTT. Translating gives CASSVAGTLNSPLHF.

This clonotype appeared many times. The chain recombines TRBV7-2 with TRBJ2-7; perhaps TRBD1 as D (6 bases). Trimming took 1 base from V and 3 from J, leaving 13 bases between them. The germline CDR1 and CDR2 sequences are SGHTA and FQGNSA. The CDR3 is made up of 15 amino acids. In DNA form, the CDR3 reads TGTGCCAGCAGCTTAGTTGGGGGCGCTTTCTACGAGCAGTACTTC. Translating gives CASSLVGGAFYEQYF.

This clonotype was counted many times. The genes are TRBV7-2 and TRBJ2-3; tentatively, D is TRBD2 (5 bases). From germline, CDR1 is SGHTA and CDR2 FQGNSA. V shed 6 bases and J shed 2 bases, with 15 bases lying between them. The CDR3 sequence is 15 residues long. CDR3 in DNA: TGTGCCAGCAGGCCCCCGGGGTCCCACACAGATACGCAGTATTTT. It codes for CASRPPGSHTDTQYF.

In its sample, this clonotype was seen many times. CDR3 amino acids: CASSSRLGETQYF. The DNA for the CDR3 is TGTGCCAGCAGCTCCCGACTTGGGGAGACCCAGTACTTC. This chain uses TRBV7-2 with TRBJ2-5, with unresolved D. Germline CDR1 reads SGHTA; CDR2 reads FQGNSA. V lost 4 bases, J lost 5 bases, and 11 bases lay in between. The CDR3 has 13 residues.

Only a few counts were recorded for this clonotype. As DNA, the CDR3 is TGTGCCAGTAGTGCCCCACTAGCGGGCAAAAACATTCAGTACTTC. It codes for CASSAPLAGKNIQYF. The chain couples TRBV19 to TRBJ2-4, with 9 bases identical to TRBD2. This CDR3 has 15 residues. V lost 5 bases to trimming and J lost 3 bases; unmatched junction nucleotides: 5. Germline loops: CDR1 LNHDA, CDR2 SQIVND (reference sequence).

This chain joins TRBV29-1 and TRBJ2-3, with 9 positions matching TRBD1. The trim removed 7 bases at V and 5 bases at J, leaving 7 bases unmatched. This CDR3 region has 13 residues. Germline V gene sequence: CDR1 SQVTM, CDR2 ANQGSEA. The chain's CDR3 is CSARQGVGDTQYF. The CDR3 DNA follows: TGCAGCGCCCGACAGGGGGTTGGAGATACGCAGTATTTT.

This clonotype has a count of ten or more. The genes are TRBV19 and TRBJ2-1, with D tentatively TRBD1 (6 bases). The germline V gene has CDR1 LNHDA and CDR2 SQIVND (reference sequence). Trimming cost V 6 bases and J 10 bases, with 19 bases left between them. The CDR3 has 14 residues. CDR3 loop: CASRPRTAPIEQFF. CDR3 sequence (DNA): TGTGCCAGTAGGCCGAGGACAGCCCCCATAGAGCAGTTCTTC.

There are many counts of this clonotype. This chain joins TRBV7-2 and TRBJ1-2, with D possibly matching TRBD1 (6 bases). The germline V and J ends were trimmed by 4 bases and 2 bases, with 20 bases remaining between them. CDR3 length equals 17 residues. Germline V gene sequence: CDR1 SGHTA, CDR2 FQGNSA. The CDR3 loop is CASSWGRRDKTNYGYTF. CDR3 nucleotide sequence: TGTGCCAGCAGCTGGGGGCGGAGGGACAAAACGAACTATGGCTACACCTTC.

This clonotype was observed at least ten times. The chain joins TRBV12-3 or TRBV12-4 to TRBJ2-7; the D gene is possibly TRBD1 (6 bases). The V end was cut by 6 bases, the J end by 2 bases, with 20 bases between. The CDR3 is made up of 16 amino acids. The CDR3 DNA follows: TGTGCCAGCAGCCCAGTGGACAGAACGAGTACCTACGAGCAGTACTTC. It encodes CASSPVDRTSTYEQYF.